This entry is about one TCR beta chain. Method: immunoSEQ multiplex PCR; TCRdb's copy keeps in-frame clones and lacks some. The table has over 85,000 clones, approximately 90% seen once. This specimen belongs to a study of control samples from healthy donors and cancer patients. The CDR3 has 13 amino acids. V lost 7 bases, J lost 8 bases, and 17 bases lay in between. The clonotype was recovered from a woman aged 55-69 years with lung cancer. Sequencing was carried out using PBMCs. This rearrangement joins TRBV12-3 or TRBV12-4 to TRBJ1-2; a weak D match, TRBD1 (5 bases). The CDR3: CASTPLQGGGYTF. CDR3 bases: TGTGCCAGCACCCCGCTCCAGGGCGGGGGCTACACCTTC.